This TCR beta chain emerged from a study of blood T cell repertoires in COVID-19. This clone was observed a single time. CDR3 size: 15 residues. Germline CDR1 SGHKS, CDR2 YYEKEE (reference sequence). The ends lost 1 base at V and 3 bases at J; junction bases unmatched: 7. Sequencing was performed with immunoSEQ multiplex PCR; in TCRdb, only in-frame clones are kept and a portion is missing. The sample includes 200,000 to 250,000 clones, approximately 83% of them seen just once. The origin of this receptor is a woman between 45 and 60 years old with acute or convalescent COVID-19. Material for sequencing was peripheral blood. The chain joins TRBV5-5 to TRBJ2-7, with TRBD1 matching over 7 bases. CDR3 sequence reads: CASSLTDRAVYEQYF. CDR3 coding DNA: TGTGCCAGCAGCTTGACCGACAGGGCAGTCTACGAGCAGTACTTC.